Following are 9 T cell receptor beta chains from one sample sequenced in a study of blood T cell repertoires in COVID-19. Produced via immunoSEQ multiplex PCR; TCRdb's table is partial and in-frame only. This table holds around 72,000 clones, approximately 92% found once. Sequenced sample: peripheral blood. These TCRs come from a human donor with active COVID-19. The donor label of this sample is uncertain.

The V and J genes are TRBV29-1 and TRBJ2-7, with TRBD2 identical over 11 bases. The CDR3 covers 15 residues. Germline V gives CDR1 SQVTM, CDR2 ANQGSEA. V lost 2 bases to trimming and J lost 6 bases; unmatched junction nucleotides: 9. This CDR3 reads CSVELRLAGKSEQYF. The CDR3 nucleotides read TGCAGCGTTGAACTTCGACTAGCGGGAAAAAGCGAGCAGTACTTC.

This chain uses TRBV6-2 or TRBV6-3 with TRBJ1-4, with unresolved D. Germline values: CDR1 MNHEY, CDR2 SVGEGT. Trimming cost V 5 bases and J 7 bases, with 11 bases left between them. The CDR3 sequence is 13 residues long. This CDR3 is CASSPLSGEKLFF. CDR3 DNA: TGTGCCAGCAGTCCACTTAGTGGTGAAAAACTGTTTTTT.

This clone occurred once. The J gene is TRBJ1-6, the V gene TRBV25-1; perhaps TRBD1 as D (6 bases). The CDR3 contains 14 residues. V dropped 6 bases and J dropped 7 bases, with 13 bases sitting between them. Germline V gene lookup returns CDR1 MGHDK and CDR2 SYGVNS. This CDR3 is CASRGTGLNSPLHF. CDR3 in DNA: TGTGCCAGCAGGGGAACAGGGTTAAATTCACCCCTCCACTTT.

This chain links TRBV28 with TRBJ1-1; 9 bases are a match to TRBD1. The germline CDR1 and CDR2 sequences are MDHEN and SYDVKM. The trim removed 0 bases at V and 1 base at J, leaving 6 bases unmatched. The length of the CDR3 is 17 residues. The CDR3 spells CASSLWGTGRENTEAFF. The CDR3 bases are TGTGCCAGCAGTTTATGGGGGACAGGGAGGGAGAACACTGAAGCTTTCTTT.

The chain couples TRBV6-6 to TRBJ1-1; perhaps TRBD1 as D (6 bases). The length of the CDR3 is 16 residues. Germline V gene data show CDR1 as MNHNY and CDR2 as SVGAGI (reference sequence). V was clipped by 6 bases and J by 2 bases, with 19 bases between them. The CDR3 DNA reads TGTGCCAGCAGCCCCAATCGGGGGGGGCTTAACACTGAAGCTTTCTTT. The encoded protein is CASSPNRGGLNTEAFF.

The chain has TRBV28 and TRBJ2-7; TRBD1 aligns across 11 bases. CDR3 length: 14 residues. Trimming cost V 8 bases and J 1 base; bases outside gene matches: 4. Germline V CDR1 and CDR2: MDHEN, SYDVKM. The CDR3 sequence is CASHRDRGSYEQYF. The CDR3, as DNA: TGTGCCAGCCACCGGGACAGGGGGTCCTACGAGCAGTACTTC.

This chain joins TRBV5-5 and TRBJ2-2, with D tentatively TRBD2 (6 bases). This CDR3 contains 14 residues. From germline, CDR1 is SGHKS and CDR2 YYEKEE (reference sequence). The ends were cut back, 0 bases at V and 6 bases at J, with 9 bases in the middle. CDR3 nucleotides: TGTGCCAGCAGCTTGGAATGGGGGGCCGGGGAGCTGTTTTTT. Its translation is CASSLEWGAGELFF.

This sequence joins TRBV5-1 and TRBJ1-3, with a possible D match to TRBD1 (5 bases). Germline V gene sequence: CDR1 SGHRS, CDR2 YFSETQ. The V end lost 2 bases, the J end lost 1 base, and 16 bases lay between the germline ends. The CDR3 loop spans 17 amino acids. This CDR3 is CASSFGRGIGSGNTIYF. The CDR3 DNA is TGCGCCAGCAGCTTTGGACGGGGGATCGGATCTGGAAACACCATATATTTT.

J is TRBJ2-7 and V is TRBV10-1, with 14 bases fitting TRBD2. The CDR3 is made up of 17 amino acids. Germline CDR1 and CDR2: WNHNN and SYGVQD (reference sequence). Losses at the gene ends were 3 bases for V and 3 bases for J; bases not matched to a gene: 7. Written as DNA, the CDR3 is TGCGCCAGCAGTGACGGGACTAGCGGGAGAGGCTACTACGAGCAGTACTTC. Protein sequence: CASSDGTSGRGYYEQYF.